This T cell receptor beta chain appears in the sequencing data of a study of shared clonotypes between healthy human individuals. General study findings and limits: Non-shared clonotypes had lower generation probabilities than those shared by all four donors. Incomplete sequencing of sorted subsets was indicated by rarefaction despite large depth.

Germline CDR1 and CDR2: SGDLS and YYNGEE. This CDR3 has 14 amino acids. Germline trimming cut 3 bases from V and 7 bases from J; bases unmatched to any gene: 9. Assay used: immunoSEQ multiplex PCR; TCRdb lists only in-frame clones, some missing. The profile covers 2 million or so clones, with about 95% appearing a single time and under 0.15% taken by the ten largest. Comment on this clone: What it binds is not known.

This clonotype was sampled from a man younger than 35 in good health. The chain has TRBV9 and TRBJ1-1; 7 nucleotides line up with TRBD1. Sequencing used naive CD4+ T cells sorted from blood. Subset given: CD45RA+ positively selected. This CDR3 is CASSAITGVGEAFF. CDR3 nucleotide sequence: TGTGCCAGCAGCGCGATAACAGGGGTGGGTGAAGCTTTCTTT.